Following are 32 T cell receptor beta chains from one sample sequenced in a study of blood T cell repertoires in COVID-19. Method: immunoSEQ multiplex PCR; TCRdb's copy keeps in-frame clones and lacks some. This table holds around 230,000 clones, 82% found once. The sequencing input was peripheral blood. All receptors come from a woman aged 60-75 years with active or convalescent COVID-19.

J is TRBJ1-3 and V is TRBV11-2; TRBD1 aligns across 7 bases. Germline trimming cut 5 bases from V and 0 bases from J; bases unmatched to any gene: 4. This CDR3 has 15 amino acids. Germline values: CDR1 SGHAT, CDR2 FQNNGV. The CDR3 DNA follows: TGTGCCAGCAGCGCGACAGGGATCTCTGGAAACACCATATATTTT. Amino acids: CASSATGISGNTIYF.

The chain carries TRBV7-9 and TRBJ1-1; D gene ambiguous. CDR1 is SEHNR and CDR2 is FQNEAQ in the germline V gene (reference sequence). Trimming left V 6 bases short and J 6 bases short, with 11 bases between. This CDR3 spans 12 amino acids. The CDR3 region is CASSLLGPEAFF. The CDR3 DNA is TGTGCCAGCAGTCTCCTTGGGCCTGAAGCTTTCTTT.

To note about this clone: Other DNA sequences of this sample code for an identical CDR3. The chain uses TRBV4-3 and TRBJ1-4, with D unclear. The V gene's germline CDR1 is LGHNA and CDR2 YSLEER. This CDR3 comprises 15 residues. The ends were cut back, 0 bases at V and 0 bases at J, with 5 bases in the middle. The CDR3 DNA reads TGCGCCAGCAGCCAAGAGGGCGCAACTAATGAAAAACTGTTTTTT. Translation: CASSQEGATNEKLFF.

The chain employs TRBV7-6 and TRBJ1-1; D call uncertain. The V end was cut by 5 bases, the J end by 1 base, with 8 bases between. The germline V gene has CDR1 SGHVS and CDR2 FNYEAQ. The CDR3 length is 13 residues. The CDR3 bases are TGTGCCAGCAGCGTTAGTAGGAACACTGAAGCTTTCTTT. Its translation: CASSVSRNTEAFF. Combining the CDR3 with reference TRBV7-6 and TRBJ1-1 gives the whole variable domain GAGVSQSPRYKVTKRGQDVALRCDPISGHVSLYWYRQALGQGPEFLTYFNYEAQQDKSGLPNDRFSAERPEGSISTLTIQRTEQRDSAMYRCASSVSRNTEAFFGQGTRLTVV.

The CDR3: CAWDRGATEAFF. The CDR3 bases are TGTGCCTGGGACAGGGGAGCCACTGAAGCTTTCTTT. This chain links TRBV30 with TRBJ1-1, with 8 bases matching TRBD1. The CDR3 runs 12 residues. Germline CDR1 GTSNPN, CDR2 SVGIG (reference sequence). The junction had 3 bases not matched to a gene; V was cut back by 5 bases and J by 4 bases.

The rearrangement uses TRBV29-1 and TRBJ1-2; no clear D. CDR3 size: 13 residues. Germline-derived CDR1 and CDR2 are SQVTM and ANQGSEA. Trimming shortened V by 4 bases and J by 0 bases, and 9 bases separated the two germline ends. The CDR3 DNA reads TGCAGCGTTGCTGCGGATCCTAACTATGGCTACACCTTC. As protein: CSVAADPNYGYTF.

This sequence joins TRBV6-2 or TRBV6-3 and TRBJ1-2; TRBD1 is a possible D gene (5 bases). The V end lost 2 bases, the J end lost 8 bases, and 12 bases lay between the germline ends. CDR3 size: 13 residues. Per germline, CDR1 MNHEY and CDR2 SVGEGT. CDR3 nucleotides: TGTGCCAGCAGTTACGGGGCTACCGGGGGCTACACCTTC. This translates into CASSYGATGGYTF.

The V and J genes are TRBV19 and TRBJ2-7, with 7 nucleotides matching TRBD1. The CDR3 spans 14 residues. The germline V gene has CDR1 LNHDA and CDR2 SQIVND (reference sequence). After removal of 1 base from V and 5 bases from J, the junction contained 5 bases not matched to a gene. CDR3 coding DNA: TGTGCCAGTAGTATAGCAGGCAGGGGGAACGAGCAGTACTTC. Translating it yields CASSIAGRGNEQYF.

The chain recombines TRBV6-6 with TRBJ1-2; D gene uncertain. CDR1 is MNHNY and CDR2 is SVGAGI in the germline V gene (reference sequence). The ends were cut back, 8 bases at V and 0 bases at J, with 7 bases in the middle. This CDR3 is 12 amino acids long. The CDR3 DNA reads as TGTGCCAGCGCCAGTTCTAACTATGGCTACACCTTC. It codes for CASASSNYGYTF.

The chain is built from TRBV7-8 and TRBJ2-5; 9 bases match TRBD2. Per the germline V gene, CDR1 is SGHVS and CDR2 is FQNEAQ. V shed 2 bases, J shed 2 bases, and the junction held 3 bases outside the gene matches. The CDR3 length is 15 residues. CDR3 nucleotide sequence: TGTGCCAGCAGCTTACGCGGGGGGGCTCAAGAGACCCAGTACTTC. It yields the protein CASSLRGGAQETQYF. The variable domain in full, completed from reference TRBV7-8 and TRBJ2-5, reads GAGVSQSPRYKVAKRGQDVALRCDPISGHVSLFWYQQALGQGPEFLTYFQNEAQLDKSGLPSDRFFAERPEGSVSTLKIQRTQQEDSAVYLCASSLRGGAQETQYFGPGTRLLVL.

The chain joins TRBV4-2 to TRBJ1-6, with D unresolved. Trimming pared 0 bases from V and 4 bases from J, leaving 13 bases between. The germline V gene has CDR1 LGHNA and CDR2 YNFKEQ. CDR3 length equals 17 residues. The CDR3 region has the DNA TGTGCCAGCAGCCAAGAATCAGATCGCCAATATAATTCACCCCTCCACTTT. Protein product: CASSQESDRQYNSPLHF.

The genes are TRBV2 and TRBJ2-1; the match to TRBD1 covers 9 bases. Looked up from germline, CDR1 is SNHLY and CDR2 is FYNNEI. V lost 8 bases to trimming and J lost 0 bases; unmatched junction nucleotides: 5. The CDR3 runs to 15 residues. This CDR3 is CASSGTGTSYNEQFF. CDR3 DNA sequence: TGTGCCAGCTCCGGGACAGGGACCTCCTACAATGAGCAGTTCTTC.

On this clone: Germline and junction disagree at one end, which may indicate a read error. V and J are TRBV7-7 and TRBJ1-1; a possible D gene is TRBD1 (5 bases). The CDR3 has 16 residues. Per the germline V gene, CDR1 is SSHAT and CDR2 is FNYEAQ (reference sequence). The CDR3 bases are TGTGCTAGCAGCCCCCTCTACTCAGGGATGAACACTGAAGCTTTCTTT. This codes for CASSPLYSGMNTEAFF.

The V call is TRBV4-3, the J call TRBJ1-1; weak D call: TRBD1 (6 bases). The CDR3 covers 15 residues. Germline-derived CDR1 and CDR2 are LGHNA and YSLEER. V lost 0 bases and J 11 bases, leaving 19 bases between the germline ends. CDR3 amino acids: CASSQDRGGLQGAFF. The CDR3 DNA reads as TGCGCCAGCAGCCAAGATCGGGGGGGGCTTCAAGGGGCTTTCTTT.

The table lists this clone with a few counts. The CDR3, as DNA: TGTGCCAGCAGCCGAGCGTACTCCTACGAGCAGTACTTC. Its translation: CASSRAYSYEQYF. The genes are TRBV11-3 and TRBJ2-7; D call uncertain. Germline V gene lookup returns CDR1 SGHNT and CDR2 YENEEA. Trimming took off 5 bases at V and 0 bases at J, with 8 bases between the two ends. This CDR3 contains 13 residues.

V usage is TRBV7-2 and J usage is TRBJ2-1, with a weak D call TRBD1 (6 bases). This CDR3 contains 14 residues. Trimming shortened V by 1 base and J by 3 bases, and 7 bases separated the two germline ends. The germline V gene encodes CDR1 SGHTA and CDR2 FQGNSA. CDR3: CASSLVQGYNEQFF. The CDR3 DNA sequence: TGTGCCAGCAGCTTAGTACAGGGCTACAATGAGCAGTTCTTC.

The genes are TRBV7-9 and TRBJ2-3; 11 nucleotides align to TRBD2. CDR1 is SEHNR, CDR2 FQNEAQ, per germline (reference sequence). V lost 5 bases and J lost 2; bases outside the gene matches: 6. The CDR3 runs 16 residues. The CDR3, as DNA: TGTGCCAGCAGCCAGCTAGCGGGGGGTCCCACAGATACGCAGTATTTT. This encodes CASSQLAGGPTDTQYF.

V and J are TRBV7-9 and TRBJ2-4; D is unclear. Germline V CDR1 and CDR2: SEHNR, FQNEAQ (reference sequence). CDR3 length: 15 amino acids. The V end was cut by 0 bases, the J end by 3 bases, with 9 bases between. The DNA of the CDR3 is TGTGCCAGCAGCTTAGCGATTACTTACAAAAACATTCAGTACTTC. It specifies CASSLAITYKNIQYF.

The chain recombines TRBV20-1 with TRBJ2-7; 7 nucleotides line up with TRBD2. Germline V gene lookup returns CDR1 DFQATT and CDR2 SNEGSKA (reference sequence). V shed 3 bases and J 0 bases; nucleotides not matched to a gene: 5. This CDR3 spans 14 amino acids. CDR3 region: CSASGGTTSYEQYF. Here the CDR3 DNA reads TGCAGTGCTAGTGGGGGGACTACCTCCTACGAGCAGTACTTC.

This CDR3 is CASSLVGAGVQVHTEAFF. In DNA, the CDR3 is TGTGCCAGCAGCTTAGTTGGAGCGGGGGTCCAGGTTCACACTGAAGCTTTCTTT. This chain links TRBV11-2 with TRBJ1-1; possible D gene TRBD1, 5 bases. The germline V gene encodes CDR1 SGHAT and CDR2 FQNNGV. Deletions cut 1 base from V and 3 bases from J, with 21 bases between. The CDR3 has 18 residues.

The gene calls are TRBV27 and TRBJ1-3, with D perhaps TRBD1 (6 bases). The V end lost 5 bases, the J end lost 1 base, and 15 bases lay between the germline ends. Germline V CDR1 and CDR2: MNHEY, SMNVEV (reference sequence). The CDR3 totals 16 residues. Here the CDR3 reads CASSEGGLSSGNTIYF. The CDR3 nucleotides are TGTGCCAGCAGTGAAGGGGGACTATCTTCTGGAAACACCATATATTTT.

The V and J genes are TRBV7-2 and TRBJ2-5, with 11 bases matching TRBD1. CDR3 length: 15 residues. J gave up 5 bases and V 6 bases, and 8 bases lay outside the gene matches. CDR1 is SGHTA and CDR2 is FQGNSA in the germline V gene. CDR3 coding DNA: TGTGCCAGCAGACGACGGACAGGGGGCGGGGAGACCCAGTACTTC. It is translated as CASRRRTGGGETQYF.

This clone was observed a few times. The chain links TRBV18 to TRBJ2-7, with D possibly being TRBD1 (6 bases). The CDR3 is 15 residues long. Germline loops: CDR1 KGHSH, CDR2 LQKENI. The V end lost 2 bases, the J end lost 2 bases, and 13 bases lay between the germline ends. CDR3 nucleotide sequence: TGTGCCAGCTCACCAGGAGAACAGGGTACCTACGAGCAGTACTTC. Protein: CASSPGEQGTYEQYF.

This clone was found a few times. The chain couples TRBV19 to TRBJ2-1, with TRBD2 matching 10 bases. This CDR3 comprises 18 residues. The V and J ends lost 3 bases and 7 bases, in that order; junction bases with no gene match: 15. Germline CDR1 LNHDA, CDR2 SQIVND (reference sequence). DNA for the CDR3: TGTGCCAGTAGTATGGTCAGCGGGGGGGCCAGTAATCGGAATGAGCAGTTCTTC. This translates into CASSMVSGGASNRNEQFF. Drawing the rest from reference TRBV19 and TRBJ2-1, the complete variable domain is DGGITQSPKYLFRKEGQNVTLSCEQNLNHDAMYWYRQDPGQGLRLIYYSQIVNDFQKGDIAEGYSVSREKKESFPLTVTSAQKNPTAFYLCASSMVSGGASNRNEQFFGPGTRLTVL.

V is TRBV7-8 and J is TRBJ1-3, with D possibly TRBD1 on 5 matching bases. Trimming pared 8 bases from V and 0 bases from J, leaving 11 bases between. The germline V gene encodes CDR1 SGHVS and CDR2 FQNEAQ. The length of the CDR3 is 14 residues. CDR3: CASAATASGNTIYF. The CDR3, as DNA: TGTGCCAGCGCGGCGACAGCCTCTGGAAACACCATATATTTT.

CDR3 in amino acids: CASSGGGHNQPQHF. For the CDR3, the DNA is TGTGCCAGCAGCGGAGGAGGGCACAATCAGCCCCAGCATTTT. The chain is built from TRBV6-2 or TRBV6-3 and TRBJ1-5, with unresolved D. With 6 bases removed from V and 3 bases from J, the gap between germline ends came to 12 bases. Germline CDR1 reads MNHEY; CDR2 reads SVGEGT. This CDR3 has 14 residues.

The chain recombines TRBV9 with TRBJ2-3; D is possibly TRBD1 (6 bases). CDR3 length: 13 residues. Trimming took off 4 bases at V and 5 bases at J, with 11 bases between the two ends. CDR1 and CDR2 (germline): SGDLS, YYNGEE. CDR3 amino acids: CASSTSQGDTQYF. The CDR3 DNA reads as TGTGCCAGCAGCACTTCACAGGGAGATACGCAGTATTTT.

This clone was seen once. CDR3 residues: CASSRHRDRLTDTQYF. The CDR3 region has the DNA TGTGCCAGCAGCCGCCACCGGGACAGACTCACAGATACGCAGTATTTT. The J gene is TRBJ2-3, the V gene TRBV7-9; 7 bases map to TRBD1. Trimming removed 5 bases from V and 2 bases from J; junction bases left unmatched: 10. The CDR3 loop spans 16 amino acids. From germline, CDR1 is SEHNR and CDR2 FQNEAQ (reference sequence).

This rearrangement joins TRBV6-4 to TRBJ2-2, with TRBD2 matching over 7 bases. This CDR3 region has 16 residues. V trimming: 0 bases; J trimming: 6 bases; junction bases outside the gene matches: 7. Germline V gene sequence: CDR1 MRHNA, CDR2 SNTAGT. For the CDR3, the DNA is TGTGCCAGCAGTGACTCGACGGCGGGGGTCGCCGGGGAGCTGTTTTTT. It encodes CASSDSTAGVAGELFF.

A few counts support this clone. V is TRBV18 and J is TRBJ1-2, with 8 positions matching TRBD1. Germline V gives CDR1 KGHSH, CDR2 LQKENI. V was clipped by 4 bases and J by 8 bases; unmatched bases: 9. The CDR3 contains 14 residues. The CDR3, as DNA: TGTGCCAGCTCACGAGGGGGGGACAGGACGGGCTACACCTTC. Amino acids: CASSRGGDRTGYTF.

This clone was counted only a few times. J is TRBJ1-4 and V is TRBV13; weak D call: TRBD1 (5 bases). The CDR3 length is 15 residues. Trimming left V 3 bases short and J 8 bases short, with 16 bases between. Looked up from germline, CDR1 is PRHDT and CDR2 is FYEKMQ (reference sequence). CDR3 sequence: CASSLQQGGGEKLFF. CDR3 DNA sequence: TGTGCCAGCAGCTTGCAGCAGGGTGGGGGGGAAAAACTGTTTTTT.

This clone has only one observation. Germline is not matched at one junction end, which may reflect a read error. The rearrangement joins TRBV6-6 to TRBJ2-7; perhaps TRBD2 as D (6 bases). Germline CDR1 and CDR2: MNHNY and SVGAGI (reference sequence). The length of the CDR3 is 8 residues. CDR3 coding DNA: TGTGCCGCGGGGCGATGGGACTTC. Encoded protein: CAAGRWDF.